These T cell receptor beta chains were read from a single sample in a study of beta chain features in type 1 diabetes. Here immunoSEQ multiplex PCR was the method, and the copy in TCRdb shows in-frame clones only, minus some. The table shows under 300,000 clones, with 16% occurring only once. The specimen sequenced was naive CD4+ T cells from blood. These receptors all stem from a man between 25 and 39 years old with type 1 diabetes. The CDR3 runs from the conserved cysteine through the conserved F or W. The D gene is left open where the match is weak. Where a row states a size, it is once, few, many or the class of an expanded clone; other rows omit it.

NA	TRBV29-1	TRBJ2-7	TRBD2	CSAARTSGTYEQYF	TGCAGCGCCGCAAGGACTAGCGGCACCTACGAGCAGTACTTC
few	TRBV29-1	TRBJ2-7	NA	CSVFHSYEQYF	TGCAGCGTTTTCCACTCCTACGAGCAGTACTTC
NA	TRBV25-1	TRBJ2-7	TRBD1	CASSMGTGSHEQYF	TGTGCCAGCAGTATGGGGACAGGGAGTCACGAGCAGTACTTC
NA	TRBV7-9	TRBJ2-2	NA	CASSFSRVVTGELFF	TGTGCCAGCAGCTTTTCCAGGGTGGTCACCGGGGAGCTGTTTTTT
few	TRBV4-1	TRBJ2-6	NA	CASSQDLGTGANVLTF	TGCGCCAGCAGCCAAGATTTGGGAACTGGGGCCAACGTCCTGACTTTC
few	TRBV18	TRBJ1-5	NA	CASSPQGEQPQHF	TGTGCCAGCTCACCACAGGGGGAGCAGCCCCAGCATTTT
NA	TRBV10-3	TRBJ2-7	NA	CAISESSYEQYF	TGTGCCATCAGTGAATCCTCCTACGAGCAGTACTTC
few	TRBV28	TRBJ2-7	NA	CASSQSGEQYF	TGTGCCAGCAGTCAAAGCGGCGAGCAGTACTTC
NA	TRBV7-9	TRBJ2-5	TRBD2	CASSLPRTSGSQETQYF	TGTGCCAGCAGCTTGCCTCGGACTAGCGGGAGCCAAGAGACCCAGTACTTC
NA	TRBV29-1	TRBJ2-1	TRBD1	CSHPIAPTGAGEQFF	TGCAGCCACCCAATTGCCCCCACAGGGGCCGGTGAGCAGTTCTTC
NA	TRBV30	TRBJ2-7	TRBD2	CAWNSGRFPPYEQYF	TGTGCCTGGAATAGCGGGAGGTTTCCCCCCTACGAGCAGTACTTC
NA	TRBV30	TRBJ1-5	NA	CAWSVESNQPQHF	TGTGCCTGGAGTGTGGAGAGCAATCAGCCCCAGCATTTT
NA	TRBV4-1	TRBJ1-4	NA	CASTPMSATNEKLFF	TGCGCCAGCACCCCGATGTCTGCAACTAATGAAAAACTGTTTTTT
few	TRBV7-9	TRBJ2-3	NA	CASSLRDDTQYF	TGTGCCAGCAGCTTAAGGGATGATACGCAGTATTTT
few	TRBV23-1	TRBJ2-7	NA	CARREATGPTEEFYEQYF	TGCGCCCGCAGGGAGGCGACAGGGCCCACCGAGGAGTTCTACGAGCAGTACTTC
few	TRBV28	TRBJ2-3	TRBD2	CASSLIGAGGLSDTQYF	TGTGCCAGCAGTTTAATTGGCGCGGGAGGTTTGTCAGATACGCAGTATTTT
few	TRBV28	TRBJ2-5	TRBD1	CASSAPGQGAETQYF	TGTGCCAGCAGTGCTCCGGGACAGGGGGCAGAGACCCAGTACTTC
few	TRBV7-9	TRBJ2-3	NA	CASSLRGSTDTQYF	TGTGCCAGCAGCTTAAGGGGTAGCACAGATACGCAGTATTTT
few	TRBV29-1	TRBJ1-5	NA	CSVGDRSNQPQHF	TGCAGCGTCGGTGACAGGTCTAATCAGCCCCAGCATTTT
few	TRBV10-3	TRBJ1-1	NA	CATRPIGTGAFF	TGTGCCACCCGACCCATCGGCACGGGGGCTTTCTTT
few	TRBV21-1	TRBJ2-4	NA	CASSKPGPTAKNIQYF	TGTGCCAGCAGCAAGCCGGGACCAACAGCCAAAAACATTCAGTACTTC
few	TRBV30	TRBJ2-4	TRBD1	CAWSAIQGAQRLAKNIQYF	TGTGCCTGGAGTGCAATACAGGGGGCTCAGAGGCTAGCCAAAAACATTCAGTACTTC
NA	TRBV29-1	TRBJ2-7	NA	CSVVPRSTYEQYF	TGCAGCGTTGTCCCGAGATCCACCTACGAGCAGTACTTC
few	TRBV6-4	TRBJ2-3	TRBD2	CASSDSFGLDGTDTQYF	TGTGCCAGCAGTGACTCCTTTGGACTAGACGGCACAGATACGCAGTATTTT
NA	TRBV7-2	TRBJ2-3	TRBD2	CASSSPGLASARQYF	TGTGCCAGCAGCTCCCCGGGACTAGCGTCCGCGCGGCAGTATTTT
NA	TRBV28	TRBJ2-7	TRBD1	CASTRTGGWDEQYF	TGTGCCAGCACCCGGACAGGGGGCTGGGACGAGCAGTACTTC
NA	TRBV13	TRBJ2-3	TRBD2	CASSLTSGSSDTQYF	TGTGCCAGCAGCTTGACTAGCGGGAGTTCAGATACGCAGTATTTT
NA	TRBV6-1	TRBJ2-7	NA	CASSGRPESRDEQYF	TGTGCCAGCAGTGGCAGACCTGAAAGCCGAGACGAGCAGTACTTC
few	TRBV5-1	TRBJ2-7	TRBD1	CASSFPRQGTYEQYF	TGCGCCAGCAGCTTCCCCAGACAGGGAACCTACGAGCAGTACTTC
NA	TRBV30	TRBJ2-3	NA	CAWGGWLGDTQYF	TGTGCCTGGGGGGGATGGTTGGGAGATACGCAGTATTTT
NA	TRBV30	TRBJ1-1	NA	CAWSTYRAAKTEAFF	TGTGCCTGGAGCACTTACAGGGCGGCAAAAACTGAAGCTTTCTTT
NA	TRBV7-9	TRBJ2-5	TRBD2	CASSPGLAVQETQYF	TGTGCCAGCAGCCCGGGACTAGCGGTCCAAGAGACCCAGTACTTC
few	TRBV30	TRBJ1-5	NA	CAWSVGPAKPQHF	TGTGCCTGGAGTGTCGGTCCTGCGAAGCCCCAGCATTTT
few	TRBV9	TRBJ2-3	TRBD2	CASSVFGLAGVADTQYF	TGTGCCAGCAGCGTTTTCGGACTAGCGGGAGTTGCAGATACGCAGTATTTT
NA	TRBV30	TRBJ1-2	TRBD1	CAWGQGPYGYTF	TGTGCTTGGGGACAGGGACCCTATGGCTACACCTTC
NA	TRBV30	TRBJ2-7	TRBD2	CAWSGPGLAGNLYEQYF	TGTGCCTGGAGTGGCCCTGGACTAGCGGGAAACCTCTACGAGCAGTACTTC
few	TRBV9	TRBJ2-3	NA	CASSVASTDTQYF	TGTGCCAGCAGCGTAGCTTCGACAGATACGCAGTATTTT
few	TRBV29-1	TRBJ2-5	NA	CSVVVGPAEQETQYF	TGCAGCGTGGTTGTAGGACCGGCGGAGCAAGAGACCCAGTACTTC
few	TRBV19	TRBJ2-4	NA	CASREKVGAVLAKNIQYF	TGTGCCAGTAGGGAAAAGGTTGGCGCAGTTCTAGCCAAAAACATTCAGTACTTC
NA	TRBV29-1	TRBJ2-2	NA	CSAQGGANTGELFF	TGCAGCGCCCAAGGGGGAGCGAACACCGGGGAGCTGTTTTTT
NA	TRBV7-2	TRBJ2-1	NA	CASSLLQGGNEQFF	TGTGCCAGCAGCTTATTACAGGGAGGCAATGAGCAGTTCTTC
NA	TRBV2	TRBJ2-1	TRBD2	CASSGHQRGEQFF	TGTGCCAGCAGTGGACACCAGCGGGGAGAGCAGTTCTTC
NA	TRBV6-5	TRBJ1-4	TRBD1	CASSYRFTGGEKLFF	TGTGCCAGCAGTTACCGGTTTACAGGGGGTGAAAAACTGTTTTTT
NA	TRBV7-9	TRBJ2-1	TRBD2	CASSGSLAGWYEQFF	TGTGCCAGCAGCGGATCACTAGCGGGATGGTATGAGCAGTTCTTC
few	TRBV7-2	TRBJ2-5	NA	CASSLAWSMQETQYF	TGTGCCAGCAGCTTAGCCTGGAGTATGCAAGAGACCCAGTACTTC
NA	TRBV29-1	TRBJ1-2	NA	CSVEGSNYGYTF	TGCAGCGTTGAGGGCAGTAACTATGGCTACACCTTC
NA	TRBV4-1	TRBJ1-1	TRBD1	CASSQALGRGSTEAFF	TGCGCCAGCAGCCAAGCCCTTGGCAGGGGGAGCACTGAAGCTTTCTTT
NA	TRBV14	TRBJ1-2	NA	CASSRDTKHYGYTF	TGTGCCAGCAGCCGCGACACAAAACACTATGGCTACACCTTC
NA	TRBV27	TRBJ2-3	NA	CASRLALSTDTQYF	TGTGCCAGCAGATTAGCGCTTAGCACAGATACGCAGTATTTT
NA	TRBV28	TRBJ2-5	TRBD1	CASSLTGEETQYF	TGTGCCAGCAGCCTGACAGGGGAAGAGACCCAGTACTTC
few	TRBV5-4	TRBJ2-3	TRBD2	CASSGGLAAGTDTQYF	TGTGCCAGCAGCGGGGGACTAGCGGCCGGCACAGATACGCAGTATTTT